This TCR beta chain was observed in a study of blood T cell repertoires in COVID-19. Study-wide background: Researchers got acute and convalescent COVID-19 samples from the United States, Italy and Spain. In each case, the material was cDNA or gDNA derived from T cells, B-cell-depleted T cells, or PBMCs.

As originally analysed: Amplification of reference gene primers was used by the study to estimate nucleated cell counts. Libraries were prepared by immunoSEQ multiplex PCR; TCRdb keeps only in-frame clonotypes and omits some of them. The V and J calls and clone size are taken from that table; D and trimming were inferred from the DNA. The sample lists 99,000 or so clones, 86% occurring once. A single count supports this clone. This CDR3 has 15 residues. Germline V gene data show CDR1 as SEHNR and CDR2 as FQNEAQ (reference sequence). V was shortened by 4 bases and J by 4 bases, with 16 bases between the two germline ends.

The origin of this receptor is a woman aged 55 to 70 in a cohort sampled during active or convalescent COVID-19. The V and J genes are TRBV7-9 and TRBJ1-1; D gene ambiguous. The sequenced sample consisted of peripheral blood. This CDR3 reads CASSSPTTPATEAFF. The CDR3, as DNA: TGTGCCAGCAGCTCCCCGACAACCCCAGCCACTGAAGCTTTCTTT.